These 15 T cell receptor beta chains share one sample of origin, sequenced in a study of blood T cell repertoires in COVID-19. Assay: immunoSEQ multiplex PCR; the TCRdb copy retains only in-frame clones and omits some. The sample carries over 100,000 clones, approximately 86% recorded once. Sequences were obtained from peripheral blood. These receptors came from a man aged 40-50 years with acute or convalescent COVID-19.

This clone occurred once. The V gene is TRBV7-9, the J gene TRBJ1-6; no clear D gene. The germline V gene encodes CDR1 SEHNR and CDR2 FQNEAQ (reference sequence). With 4 bases removed from V and 9 bases from J, the gap between germline ends came to 10 bases. This CDR3 is 13 amino acids long. CDR3 region: CASSYPGGSPLHF. Written as DNA, the CDR3 is TGTGCCAGCAGCTACCCCGGAGGTTCACCCCTCCACTTT.

The CDR3 spells CASSLDRPEGKAFF. CDR3 sequence (DNA): TGCGCCAGCAGCCTAGACAGACCAGAAGGAAAAGCTTTCTTT. The chain links TRBV5-1 to TRBJ1-1, with D maybe TRBD1 (5 bases). CDR1 and CDR2 from the germline V gene are SGHRS and YFSETQ. This CDR3 spans 14 amino acids. Between the trimmed V and J ends, which lost 4 bases and 9 bases, there was a span of 19 bases. The full variable domain, with the rest looked up from reference TRBV5-1 and TRBJ1-1, is KAGVTQTPRYLIKTRGQQVTLSCSPISGHRSVSWYQQTPGQGLQFLFEYFSETQRNKGNFPGRFSGRQFSNSRSEMNVSTLELGDSALYLCASSLDRPEGKAFFGQGTRLTVV.

CDR3 loop: CASSLSGQGGIYEQYF. Here the CDR3 DNA reads TGTGCCAGCAGTTTATCGGGGCAGGGAGGAATCTACGAGCAGTACTTC. This rearrangement joins TRBV27 to TRBJ2-7, with D possibly TRBD2 on 6 matching bases. Trimming cost V 0 bases and J 3 bases, with 15 bases left between them. CDR1 and CDR2 from the germline V gene are MNHEY and SMNVEV (reference sequence). CDR3 size: 16 residues.

The chain recombines TRBV6-2 or TRBV6-3 with TRBJ1-6; TRBD1 might be the D (6 bases). V dropped 5 bases and J dropped 7 bases, with 9 bases sitting between them. Germline V gene lookup returns CDR1 MNHEY and CDR2 SVGEGT. This CDR3 region has 13 residues. The DNA for the CDR3 is TGTGCCAGCAGTAATCAGGGGAATTCACCCCTCCACTTT. This gives the protein CASSNQGNSPLHF.

The chain is built from TRBV7-9 and TRBJ2-3, with D perhaps matching TRBD1 (5 bases). Germline CDR1 SEHNR, CDR2 FQNEAQ (reference sequence). Trimming pared 5 bases from V and 3 bases from J, leaving 15 bases between. This CDR3 comprises 15 residues. CDR3 region: CASSEGPKGTDTQYF. The CDR3 DNA sequence: TGTGCCAGCAGCGAAGGACCTAAGGGGACAGATACGCAGTATTTT.

This clone appeared a few times. The chain combines TRBV5-6 with TRBJ2-7; 7 bases line up with TRBD1. CDR1 and CDR2 (germline): SGHDT, YYEEEE. This CDR3 is built from 16 residues. Germline trimming cut 0 bases from V and 3 bases from J; bases unmatched to any gene: 9. DNA of the CDR3: TGTGCCAGCAGCTTGGACGACAGGGACAGAGGCTACGAGCAGTACTTC. This encodes CASSLDDRDRGYEQYF.

This chain joins TRBV6-4 and TRBJ2-2, with 8 bases lining up with TRBD2. V gave up 3 bases and J gave up 3 bases; unmatched junction bases: 3. From germline, CDR1 is MRHNA and CDR2 SNTAGT. The CDR3 runs to 15 residues. Written as DNA, the CDR3 is TGTGCCAGCAGTGAACGGGGGGGTGACACCGGGGAGCTGTTTTTT. Protein sequence: CASSERGGDTGELFF.

The CDR3 protein is CASSLGRADTEAFF. CDR3 bases: TGTGCCAGCAGCTTAGGTAGAGCGGACACTGAAGCTTTCTTT. The chain couples TRBV5-4 to TRBJ1-1; D unresolved. This CDR3 region has 14 residues. CDR1 is SGHNT, CDR2 YYREEE, per germline (reference sequence). V was pared by 2 bases and J by 3 bases, with 11 bases between.

The chain combines TRBV10-3 with TRBJ1-2; 8 nucleotides match TRBD1. V lost 1 base, J lost 4 bases, and 8 bases stayed unmatched. The CDR3 has 16 amino acids. Germline lookup yields CDR1 ENHRY and CDR2 SYGVKD. CDR3 loop: CAISEYRTGTSYGYTF. The CDR3 DNA follows: TGTGCCATCAGTGAGTATAGGACAGGGACGAGCTATGGCTACACCTTC.

This rearrangement joins TRBV5-1 to TRBJ2-1; TRBD2 aligns across 12 bases. The CDR3 sequence is 15 residues long. From germline, CDR1 is SGHRS and CDR2 YFSETQ. Losses at the gene ends were 5 bases for V and 8 bases for J; bases not matched to a gene: 8. The CDR3 protein is CASRQTSGSLDEQFF. The CDR3 DNA follows: TGCGCCAGCAGACAGACTAGCGGGAGTTTGGATGAGCAGTTCTTC.

At least ten counts were recorded for this clone. The rearrangement uses TRBV5-4 and TRBJ2-2, with D perhaps TRBD2 (6 bases). This CDR3 has 15 residues. Germline CDR1 and CDR2: SGHNT and YYREEE (reference sequence). V was cut by 1 base and J by 2 bases, with 9 bases left in between. CDR3 sequence (DNA): TGTGCCAGCAGCTTGATAGCGGTTAACACCGGGGAGCTGTTTTTT. It codes for CASSLIAVNTGELFF.

V is TRBV5-1 and J is TRBJ2-6; D is ambiguous. V was trimmed by 5 bases and J by 0 bases, leaving 9 bases between them. CDR1 and CDR2 (germline): SGHRS, YFSETQ. This CDR3 is built from 15 residues. The CDR3 nucleotides read TGCGCCAGCAGGCCGGTTAGCTCTGGGGCCAACGTCCTGACTTTC. Its protein product is CASRPVSSGANVLTF.

The J gene is TRBJ1-6, the V gene TRBV9, with D perhaps matching TRBD1 (6 bases). The germline V gene encodes CDR1 SGDLS and CDR2 YYNGEE. The CDR3 has 14 residues. Trimming cost V 0 bases and J 9 bases, with 10 bases left between them. CDR3 bases: TGTGCCAGCAGCGTAGGGGGGGGCGGTTCACCCCTCCACTTT. It yields the protein CASSVGGGGSPLHF.

The chain is built from TRBV3-1 (or the pseudogene TRBV3-2) and TRBJ2-1; 7 nucleotides line up with TRBD1. Trimming removed 0 bases from V and 5 bases from J; junction bases left unmatched: 4. Per germline, CDR1 LGHDT and CDR2 YNNKEL (reference sequence). The CDR3 has 15 residues. The CDR3 here is CASSQDGGTDNEQFF. Here the CDR3 DNA reads TGTGCCAGCAGCCAAGATGGTGGGACAGACAATGAGCAGTTCTTC.

The CDR3 here is CASSYGSHYEQYF. The CDR3 bases are TGTGCCAGCAGTTACGGGAGTCACTACGAGCAGTACTTC. The chain employs TRBV6-2 or TRBV6-3 and TRBJ2-7; perhaps TRBD2 as D (5 bases). V was shortened by 2 bases and J by 3 bases, with 8 bases between the two germline ends. Germline CDR1 MNHEY, CDR2 SVGEGT. The CDR3 length is 13 residues.